This T cell receptor (beta chain) was documented in a study of stem cell transplantation in POMP-related autoinflammatory disease (dated by TCRdb to the early 2020s). Regarding the research as a whole: According to the study's hypothesis, the TRB repertoire gets skewed because defective thymoproteasomes impair MHC class I-dependent CD8+ T-cell differentiation and positive selection. Prior to transplant, the patients had CD4+ naive T-cell skewing, low CD8+ T-cell proportions, and decreased T-cell cytokine secretion. High-throughput TRB sequencing assessed how POMP deficiency affects T-cell receptor beta repertoire diversity and CDR3 characteristics.

What the authors observed across the whole study: A trend toward lower TRB diversity and higher clonality was observed in PRAID patients across all analyzed T-cell subsets. In PRAID patients, the trend toward lower diversity and increased clonality reached statistical significance only for regulatory T cells. The number of unique TRB V-J gene pairings was restricted in PRAID patients.

Comments on this clone: It has no known antigen specificity. One base away there is no much larger clone; base qualities are not given.

This specimen's time point label, interpreted: before hematopoietic stem cell transplant. PRAID was marked by prominent immunodeficiency together with autoinflammation. Before TRB sequencing, the T-cell subsets, namely conventional T cells, CD8+ T cells, regulatory T cells, and T follicular helper cells, were sorted. The library was made by the immunoSEQ multiplex PCR assay. Per the source publication's procedure: Shannon entropy, which takes clonal size distribution into account, was used to quantify repertoire diversity. Clonotype distribution inequality was measured with the Gini-Simpson index (Simpson_1-D). Sourced from immuneACCESS, this table was stored by TCRdb with only in-frame sequences that have V and J called. A share of the clones is absent; for the studies checked, an unresolved V gene accounts for under half, and the remainder has no known explanation. The V and J calls and clone size are taken from that table; D and trimming were inferred from the DNA. The sample table records more than 25,000 clones; about 90% of these occur just once. 0.72% of the sample goes to the ten largest clones.

Based on the germline V gene (reference sequence), the CDR1 and CDR2 sequences are LNHNV and YYDKDF. From cysteine to phenylalanine, the CDR3 is 12 amino acids long. Only the CDR3 DNA is retained, 36 bases long and in frame from the first base. V is cut by 5 bases and J by 2 bases, and the space between the germline ends is 6 bases. This specimen consisted of CD4+ T cells from PBMCs, obtained before stem cell transplantation. This receptor chain uses TRBV15 and TRBJ1-2; the D gene is not confidently resolved. The receptor's source is a human donor with POMP-related autoinflammation and immune dysregulation (PRAID). The CDR3 region: CATSALNYGYTF. The DNA reads as follows: TGTGCCACCAGCGCCCTCAACTATGGCTACACCTTC.